This TCR beta chain was recovered during a study of blood T cell repertoires in COVID-19. The V gene end was trimmed by 4 bases and the J gene end by 4 bases; junction bases not matched to a gene: 1. The germline V gene encodes CDR1 ENHRY and CDR2 SYGVKD. The CDR3 runs to 13 residues. Sequencing used immunoSEQ multiplex PCR; TCRdb keeps in-frame clones, though not all of them. This table holds fewer than 50,000 clones, less than 90% found once. The chain joins TRBV10-3 to TRBJ1-2, with TRBD1 identical over 9 bases. Input material: peripheral blood. This TCR was recovered from a human donor in a cohort sampled during active COVID-19. The CDR3 DNA reads TGTGCCATCAGTGTGGACAGGGGCTATGGCTACACCTTC. The encoded protein is CAISVDRGYGYTF.